This TCR beta chain was captured by sequencing in a study of human T cells and chemical hapten exposure. Study summary: Patch tests of 0.01% DPC on the upper back were read at 6 days.

The germline gives CDR1 SNHLY, CDR2 FYNNEI. Unmatched junction bases numbered 11, after V lost 6 bases and J lost 4 bases. The CDR3 is made up of 15 amino acids. This clonotype occurred a few times. Stated time point: patch test 2, 6 weeks after DPC sensitization. Treatment: therapeutic diphenylcyclopropenone sensitization with weekly scalp DPC. The library attached unique molecular identifiers to individual cDNA molecules. TCRdb recomputed calls from the RACE reads with MiXCR, one row per CDR3 protein. The sample lists about 350,000 distinct CDR3 sequences, just under 6.5% occurring once. V gene TRBV2 combines with J gene TRBJ1-1; 7 bases are shared with TRBD1. The origin of this receptor is a woman aged 18-29 years with alopecia areata. Some clones in this sample may be carry-over from other donors' samples. Sequenced material: whole blood, taken in connection with sensitization to the hapten diphenylcyclopropenone (DPC). CDR3 in DNA: TGTGCCAGCAGCGCTTCCGGACAGGAAGGCACTGAAGCTTTCTTT. This gives the protein CASSASGQEGTEAFF. The variable domain in full, with the rest retrieved from reference TRBV2 and TRBJ1-1, is EPEVTQTPSHQVTQMGQEVILRCVPISNHLYFYWYRQILGQKVEFLVSFYNNEISEKSEIFDDQFSVERPDGSNFTLKIRSTKLEDSAMYFCASSASGQEGTEAFFGQGTRLTVV.